The 15 T cell receptor beta chains given below trace back to one sample, sequenced in a study of blood T cell repertoires in COVID-19. Profiling relied on immunoSEQ multiplex PCR, and the TCRdb table lists in-frame clones only, not all of them. The profile shows 350,000 to 550,000 clones, about 90% of them singletons. The sample was PBMCs or T cells enriched from blood (not recorded which). These receptors all stem from a woman under 30 with acute COVID-19.

The chain uses TRBV7-2 and TRBJ2-5; 7 positions agree with TRBD1. The J segment lost 4 bases and the V segment lost 6 bases, leaving 2 bases of the junction unmatched. The CDR3 contains 12 residues. The germline V gene has CDR1 SGHTA and CDR2 FQGNSA. DNA of the CDR3: TGTGCCAGCAGTAACAGGGGAGAGACCCAGTACTTC. Protein sequence: CASSNRGETQYF.

The V call is TRBV4-1, the J call TRBJ2-1; the match to TRBD1 covers 8 bases. The J segment lost 5 bases and the V segment lost 6 bases, leaving 9 bases of the junction unmatched. Germline loops: CDR1 MGHRA, CDR2 YSYEKL. The CDR3 is made up of 15 amino acids. Here the CDR3 reads CASRILGQGNNEQFF. As DNA, the CDR3 is TGCGCCAGCAGAATTCTCGGACAGGGTAACAATGAGCAGTTCTTC.

V gene TRBV27 combines with J gene TRBJ2-1; D is perhaps TRBD2 (6 bases). The germline CDR1 and CDR2 sequences are MNHEY and SMNVEV (reference sequence). The V end was cut by 0 bases, the J end by 6 bases, with 12 bases between. The CDR3 spans 15 residues. CDR3 DNA sequence: TGTGCCAGCAGTTTATCGCGACTAGGAGGCAATGAGCAGTTCTTC. Translating it yields CASSLSRLGGNEQFF.

A few counts support this clone. The chain is built from TRBV29-1 and TRBJ1-2, with D maybe TRBD1 (5 bases). CDR1 and CDR2 (germline): SQVTM, ANQGSEA. V dropped 5 bases and J dropped 4 bases, with 14 bases sitting between them. There are 13 residues in the CDR3. The CDR3 DNA reads TGCAGCGTTCCCCAGGGTGTCGGCTATGGCTACACCTTC. This gives the protein CSVPQGVGYGYTF.

The V and J genes are TRBV7-6 and TRBJ1-6, with TRBD1 as a possible D gene (6 bases). Trimming took 5 bases from V and 7 from J, leaving 18 bases between them. There are 16 residues in the CDR3. Germline assignment: CDR1 SGHVS and CDR2 FNYEAQ. CDR3 residues: CASSPRPQGDNSPLHF. The CDR3 DNA follows: TGTGCCAGCAGCCCCCGCCCACAGGGTGACAATTCACCCCTCCACTTT.

The CDR3 coding sequence is TGTGCCAGCAGCCTAACTAGCCCGACGTGGAATGAGCAGTTCTTC. This encodes CASSLTSPTWNEQFF. V and J are TRBV28 and TRBJ2-1; the D gene is possibly TRBD2 (6 bases). Germline V CDR1 and CDR2: MDHEN, SYDVKM. V gave up 6 bases and J gave up 7 bases, with 19 bases separating them. The CDR3 has 15 amino acids.

This rearrangement joins TRBV4-1 to TRBJ1-2, with TRBD1 matching 8 bases. CDR1 is MGHRA and CDR2 is YSYEKL in the germline V gene. The junction had 3 bases not matched to a gene; V was cut back by 0 bases and J by 3 bases. CDR3 length equals 15 residues. The CDR3 bases are TGCGCCAGCAGCCAAGATTGGACAGGGTACTATGGCTACACCTTC. Its translation is CASSQDWTGYYGYTF.

The V and J genes are TRBV7-6 and TRBJ2-1, with D tentatively TRBD1 (6 bases). Trimming left V 1 base short and J 3 bases short, with 10 bases between. Germline CDR1 SGHVS, CDR2 FNYEAQ. This CDR3 has 15 amino acids. CDR3 nucleotides: TGTGCCAGCAGCTTAGGAGGGGGAAACTACAATGAGCAGTTCTTC. Residues: CASSLGGGNYNEQFF.

V gene TRBV10-3 combines with J gene TRBJ2-7; perhaps TRBD1 as D (6 bases). Germline CDR1 ENHRY, CDR2 SYGVKD. The CDR3 runs 12 residues. The V end was cut by 8 bases, the J end by 5 bases, with 13 bases between. The CDR3 loop reads CAISRGGDEQYF. In DNA form, the CDR3 reads TGTGCCATCTCCAGGGGCGGCGACGAGCAGTACTTC.

V and J are TRBV11-2 and TRBJ1-1; D is unresolved. Trimming took 3 bases from V and 0 from J, leaving 2 bases between them. Germline lookup yields CDR1 SGHAT and CDR2 FQNNGV. The CDR3 consists of 12 residues. CDR3 region: CASSFMNTEAFF. Written as DNA, the CDR3 is TGTGCCAGCAGCTTTATGAACACTGAAGCTTTCTTT.

CDR3: CASSFPSSGRAVADTQYF. The CDR3 DNA reads TGTGCCAGCAGCTTCCCGTCTAGCGGGAGGGCCGTTGCAGATACGCAGTATTTT. This rearrangement joins TRBV9 to TRBJ2-3; the match to TRBD2 covers 12 bases. Germline lookup yields CDR1 SGDLS and CDR2 YYNGEE. V was pared by 4 bases and J by 4 bases, with 13 bases of the junction left unmatched. This CDR3 comprises 18 residues.

This clone was seen once. The chain carries TRBV27 and TRBJ2-7, with D tentatively TRBD1 (6 bases). The CDR3 is made up of 14 amino acids. Trimming removed 5 bases from V and 4 bases from J, with 15 bases in between. From germline, CDR1 is MNHEY and CDR2 SMNVEV (reference sequence). The CDR3 DNA reads TGTGCCAGCAGTCCATATTTACAGGGATACGAGCAGTACTTC. Translated, it gives CASSPYLQGYEQYF.

Here the CDR3 reads CASSMGLDYEQYF. The CDR3 DNA follows: TGTGCCAGCAGTATGGGACTGGACTACGAGCAGTACTTC. The chain joins TRBV6-5 to TRBJ2-7; D possibly corresponds to TRBD2 (6 bases). The CDR3 runs to 13 residues. V dropped 5 bases and J dropped 3 bases, with 11 bases sitting between them. Germline CDR1 MNHEY, CDR2 SVGAGI.

The chain employs TRBV11-2 and TRBJ2-7, with 10 positions matching TRBD2. Germline V lookup: CDR1 SGHAT, CDR2 FQNNGV. This CDR3 contains 19 residues. V lost 5 bases, J lost 4 bases, and 20 bases stayed unmatched. The DNA for the CDR3 is TGTGCCAGCAGCCTCGATGGTTCGGCTAGCGGGAGAGATAGGTACGAGCAGTACTTC. As protein: CASSLDGSASGRDRYEQYF.

This chain's CDR3 is CASSETGRRDGNYGYTF. CDR3 DNA: TGTGCCAGCAGTGAAACGGGACGGCGGGACGGGAACTATGGCTACACCTTC. The V gene is TRBV2, the J gene TRBJ1-2; D is perhaps TRBD1 (5 bases). Germline-derived CDR1 and CDR2 are SNHLY and FYNNEI. This CDR3 is built from 17 residues. The V end lost 2 bases, the J end lost 2 bases, and 18 bases lay between the germline ends.